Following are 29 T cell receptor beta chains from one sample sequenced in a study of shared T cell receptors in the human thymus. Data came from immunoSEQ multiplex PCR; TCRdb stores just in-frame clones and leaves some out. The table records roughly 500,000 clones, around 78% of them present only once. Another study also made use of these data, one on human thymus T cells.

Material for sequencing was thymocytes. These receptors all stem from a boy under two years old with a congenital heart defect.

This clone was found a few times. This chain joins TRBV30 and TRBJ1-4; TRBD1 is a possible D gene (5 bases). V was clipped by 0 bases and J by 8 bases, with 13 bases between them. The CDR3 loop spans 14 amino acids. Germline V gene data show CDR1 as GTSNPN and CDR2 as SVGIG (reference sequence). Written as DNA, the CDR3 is TGTGCCTGGAGTGTACGCGACAGCGCGGAAAAACTGTTTTTT. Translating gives CAWSVRDSAEKLFF. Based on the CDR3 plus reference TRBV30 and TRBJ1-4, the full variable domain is SQTIHQWPATLVQPVGSPLSLECTVEGTSNPNLYWYRQAAGRGLQLLFYSVGIGQISSEVPQNLSASRPQDRQFILSSKKLLLSDSGFYLCAWSVRDSAEKLFFGSGTQLSVL.

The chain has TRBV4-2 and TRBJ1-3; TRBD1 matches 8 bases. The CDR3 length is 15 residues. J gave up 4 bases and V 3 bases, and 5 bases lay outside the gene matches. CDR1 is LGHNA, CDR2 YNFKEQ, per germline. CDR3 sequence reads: CASSHPGGSGNTIYF. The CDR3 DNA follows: TGTGCCAGCAGCCACCCAGGGGGCTCCGGAAACACCATATATTTT.

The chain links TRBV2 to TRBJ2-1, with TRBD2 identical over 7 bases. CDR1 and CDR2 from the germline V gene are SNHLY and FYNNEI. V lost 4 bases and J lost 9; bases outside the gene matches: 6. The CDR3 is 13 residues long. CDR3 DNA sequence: TGTGCCAGCAGTGCGGGGGGACGGGGTGAGCAGTTCTTC. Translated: CASSAGGRGEQFF.

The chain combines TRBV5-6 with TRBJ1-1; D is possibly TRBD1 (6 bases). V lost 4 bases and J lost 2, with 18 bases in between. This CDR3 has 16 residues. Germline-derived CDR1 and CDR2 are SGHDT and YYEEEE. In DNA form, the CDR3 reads TGTGCCAGCAGCGTACAGGGATCCCACGTAAACACTGAAGCTTTCTTT. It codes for CASSVQGSHVNTEAFF.

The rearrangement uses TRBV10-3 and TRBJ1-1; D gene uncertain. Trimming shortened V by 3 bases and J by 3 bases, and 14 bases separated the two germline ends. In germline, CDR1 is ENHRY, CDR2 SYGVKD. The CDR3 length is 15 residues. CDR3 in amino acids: CAISDLFSDHTEAFF. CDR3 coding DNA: TGTGCCATCAGTGATTTATTCAGCGATCACACTGAAGCTTTCTTT.

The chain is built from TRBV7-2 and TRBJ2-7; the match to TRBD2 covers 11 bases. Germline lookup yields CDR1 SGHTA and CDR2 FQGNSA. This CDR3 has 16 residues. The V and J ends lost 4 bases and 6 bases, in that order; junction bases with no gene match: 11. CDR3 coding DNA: TGTGCCAGCAGCTCCTCCATAGCGGGAGGGCCTGGCGAGCAGTACTTC. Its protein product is CASSSSIAGGPGEQYF.

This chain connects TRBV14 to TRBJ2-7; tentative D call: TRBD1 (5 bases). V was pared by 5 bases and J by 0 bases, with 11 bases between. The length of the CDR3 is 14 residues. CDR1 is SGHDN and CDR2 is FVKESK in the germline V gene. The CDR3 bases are TGTGCCAGCAGCGTCGACAGAGGCTCCTACGAGCAGTACTTC. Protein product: CASSVDRGSYEQYF. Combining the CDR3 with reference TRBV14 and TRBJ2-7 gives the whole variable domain EAGVTQFPSHSVIEKGQTVTLRCDPISGHDNLYWYRRVMGKEIKFLLHFVKESKQDESGMPNNRFLAERTGGTYSTLKVQPAELEDSGVYFCASSVDRGSYEQYFGPGTRLTVT.

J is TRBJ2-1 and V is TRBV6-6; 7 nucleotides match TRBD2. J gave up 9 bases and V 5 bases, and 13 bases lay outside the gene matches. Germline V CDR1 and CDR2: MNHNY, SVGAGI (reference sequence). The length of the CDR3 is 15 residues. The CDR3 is CASSKTSHGVCEQFF. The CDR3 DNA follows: TGTGCCAGCAGTAAGACTAGCCACGGGGTATGTGAGCAGTTCTTC.

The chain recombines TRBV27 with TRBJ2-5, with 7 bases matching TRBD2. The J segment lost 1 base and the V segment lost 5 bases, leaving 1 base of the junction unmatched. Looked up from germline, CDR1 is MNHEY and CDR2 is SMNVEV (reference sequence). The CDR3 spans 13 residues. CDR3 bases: TGTGCCAGCAGTGCGGGAGTCCAAGAGACCCAGTACTTC. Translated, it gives CASSAGVQETQYF.

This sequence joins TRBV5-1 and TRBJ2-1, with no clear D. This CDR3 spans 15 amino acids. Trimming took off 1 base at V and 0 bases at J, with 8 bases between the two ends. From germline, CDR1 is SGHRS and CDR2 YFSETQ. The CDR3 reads CASSLPSCSYNEQFF. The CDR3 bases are TGCGCCAGCAGCTTGCCCTCCTGCTCCTACAATGAGCAGTTCTTC.

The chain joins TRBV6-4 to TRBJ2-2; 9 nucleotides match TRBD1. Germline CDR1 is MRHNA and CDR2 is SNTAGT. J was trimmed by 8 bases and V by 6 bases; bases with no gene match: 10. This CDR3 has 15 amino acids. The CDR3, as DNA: TGTGCCAGCAGATTCCGGGACAGGGAACGGGGGGAGCTGTTTTTT. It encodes CASRFRDRERGELFF.

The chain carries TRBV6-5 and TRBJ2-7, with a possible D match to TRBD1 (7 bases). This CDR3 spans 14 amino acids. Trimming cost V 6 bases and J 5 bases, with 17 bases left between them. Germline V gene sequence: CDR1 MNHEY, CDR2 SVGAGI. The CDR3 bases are TGTGCCAGCAGACCAACAGGGGAGGACCACGAGCAGTACTTC. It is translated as CASRPTGEDHEQYF.

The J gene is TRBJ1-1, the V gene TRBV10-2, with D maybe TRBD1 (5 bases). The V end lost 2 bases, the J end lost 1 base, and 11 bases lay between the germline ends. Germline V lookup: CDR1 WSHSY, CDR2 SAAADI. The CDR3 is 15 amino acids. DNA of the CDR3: TGCGCCAGCAGTGAGACCCTCGACAGGAACACTGAAGCTTTCTTT. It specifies CASSETLDRNTEAFF.

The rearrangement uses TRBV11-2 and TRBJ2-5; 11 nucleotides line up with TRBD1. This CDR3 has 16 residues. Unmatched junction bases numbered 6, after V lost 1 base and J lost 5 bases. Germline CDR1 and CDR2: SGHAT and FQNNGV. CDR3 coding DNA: TGTGCCAGCAGCTTAGGGGGACAGGGGGGAGCGGAGACCCAGTACTTC. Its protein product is CASSLGGQGGAETQYF.

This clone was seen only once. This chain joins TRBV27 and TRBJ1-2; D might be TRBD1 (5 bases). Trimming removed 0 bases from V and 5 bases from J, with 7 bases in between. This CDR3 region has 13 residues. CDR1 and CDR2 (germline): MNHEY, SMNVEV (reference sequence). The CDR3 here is CASSLSRGYGYTF. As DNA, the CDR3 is TGTGCCAGCAGTTTATCGCGGGGGTATGGCTACACCTTC.

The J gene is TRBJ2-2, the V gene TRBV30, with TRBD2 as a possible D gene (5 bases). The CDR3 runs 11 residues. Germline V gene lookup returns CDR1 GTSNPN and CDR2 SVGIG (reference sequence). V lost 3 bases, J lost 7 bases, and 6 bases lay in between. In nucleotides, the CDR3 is TGTGCCTGGAGCCGGGGCGGGGAGCTGTTTTTT. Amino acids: CAWSRGGELFF.

The CDR3 DNA is TGCGCCAGCAGCCAAGTCTGGCAGCCGAGCGGCACCGGGGAGCTGTTTTTT. It translates to CASSQVWQPSGTGELFF. The chain combines TRBV4-1 with TRBJ2-2; maybe TRBD2 (5 bases). The V end lost 1 base, the J end lost 4 bases, and 16 bases lay between the germline ends. Looked up from germline, CDR1 is MGHRA and CDR2 is YSYEKL. The CDR3 loop spans 17 amino acids.

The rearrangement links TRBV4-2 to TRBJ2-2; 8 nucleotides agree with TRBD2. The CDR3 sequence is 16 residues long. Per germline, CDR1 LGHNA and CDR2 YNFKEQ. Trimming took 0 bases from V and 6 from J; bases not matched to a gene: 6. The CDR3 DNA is TGTGCCAGCAGCCAAGATCCAGCGGGAGACCCCGGGGAGCTGTTTTTT. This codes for CASSQDPAGDPGELFF.

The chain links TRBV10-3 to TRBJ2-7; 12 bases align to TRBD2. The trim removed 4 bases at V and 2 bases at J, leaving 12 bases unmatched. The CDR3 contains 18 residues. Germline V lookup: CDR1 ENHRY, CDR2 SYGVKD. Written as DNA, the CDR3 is TGTGCCATCAGTGGTCTAGCGGGAGGGCCCATAGGCCCCTACGAGCAGTACTTC. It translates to CAISGLAGGPIGPYEQYF.

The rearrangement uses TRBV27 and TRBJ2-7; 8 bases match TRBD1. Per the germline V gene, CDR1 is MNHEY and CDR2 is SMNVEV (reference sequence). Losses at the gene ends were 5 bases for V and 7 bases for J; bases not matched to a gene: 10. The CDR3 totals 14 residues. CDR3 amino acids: CASSPDRVTWEQYF. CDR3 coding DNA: TGTGCCAGCAGTCCGGACAGGGTTACATGGGAGCAGTACTTC.

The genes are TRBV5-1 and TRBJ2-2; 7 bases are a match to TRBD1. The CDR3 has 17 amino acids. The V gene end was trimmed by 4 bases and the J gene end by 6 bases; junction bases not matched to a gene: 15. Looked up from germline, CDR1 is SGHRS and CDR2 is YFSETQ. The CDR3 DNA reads TGCGCCAGCAGCCACCACACTACAGGGGAAAGAGCCGGGGAGCTGTTTTTT. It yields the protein CASSHHTTGERAGELFF.

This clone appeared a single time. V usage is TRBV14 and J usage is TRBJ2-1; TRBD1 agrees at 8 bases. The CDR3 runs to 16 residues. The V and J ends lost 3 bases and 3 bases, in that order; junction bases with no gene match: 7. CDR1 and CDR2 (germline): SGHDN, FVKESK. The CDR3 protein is CASSQVPGGNYNEQFF. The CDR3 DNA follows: TGTGCCAGCAGCCAGGTTCCAGGGGGCAACTACAATGAGCAGTTCTTC.

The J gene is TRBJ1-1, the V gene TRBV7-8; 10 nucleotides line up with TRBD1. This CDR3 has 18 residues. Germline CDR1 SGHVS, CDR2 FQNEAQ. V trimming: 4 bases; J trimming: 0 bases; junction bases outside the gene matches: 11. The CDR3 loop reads CASSSDRTGGLMNTEAFF. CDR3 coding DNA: TGTGCCAGCAGCTCAGACAGGACAGGGGGGTTGATGAACACTGAAGCTTTCTTT. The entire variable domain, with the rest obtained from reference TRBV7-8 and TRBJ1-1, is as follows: GAGVSQSPRYKVAKRGQDVALRCDPISGHVSLFWYQQALGQGPEFLTYFQNEAQLDKSGLPSDRFFAERPEGSVSTLKIQRTQQEDSAVYLCASSSDRTGGLMNTEAFFGQGTRLTVV.

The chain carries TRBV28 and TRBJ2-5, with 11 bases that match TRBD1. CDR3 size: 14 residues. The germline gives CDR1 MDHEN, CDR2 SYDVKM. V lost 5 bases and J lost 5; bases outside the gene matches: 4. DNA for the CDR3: TGTGCCAGCAGTCGGGGACAGGGGGGGGAGACCCAGTACTTC. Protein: CASSRGQGGETQYF.

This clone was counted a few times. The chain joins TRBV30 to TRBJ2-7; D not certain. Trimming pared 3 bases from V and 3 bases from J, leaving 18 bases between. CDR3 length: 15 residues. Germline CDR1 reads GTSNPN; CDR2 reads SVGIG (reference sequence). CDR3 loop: CAWSGRFRLSYEQYF. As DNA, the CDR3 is TGTGCCTGGAGCGGCAGGTTTAGATTGAGCTACGAGCAGTACTTC.

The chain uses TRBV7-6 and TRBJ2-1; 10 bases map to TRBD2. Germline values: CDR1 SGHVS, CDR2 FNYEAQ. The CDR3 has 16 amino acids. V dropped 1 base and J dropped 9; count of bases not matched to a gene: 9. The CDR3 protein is CASSLDASGSGVEQFF. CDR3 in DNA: TGTGCCAGCAGCTTAGATGCTAGCGGGAGTGGAGTTGAGCAGTTCTTC.

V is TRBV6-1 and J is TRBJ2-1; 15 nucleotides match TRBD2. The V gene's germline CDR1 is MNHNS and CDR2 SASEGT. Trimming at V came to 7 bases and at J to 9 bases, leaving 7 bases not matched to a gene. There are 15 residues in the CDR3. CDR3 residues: CASKGLAGGQGEQFF. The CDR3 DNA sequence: TGTGCCAGCAAAGGACTAGCGGGAGGGCAGGGTGAGCAGTTCTTC.

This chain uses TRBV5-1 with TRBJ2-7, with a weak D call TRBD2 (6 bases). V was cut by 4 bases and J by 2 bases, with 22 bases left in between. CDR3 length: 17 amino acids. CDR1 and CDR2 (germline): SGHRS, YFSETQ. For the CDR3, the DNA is TGCGCCAGCAGCAATTTACCGGGACTGGTCCCTCCCTACGAGCAGTACTTC. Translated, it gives CASSNLPGLVPPYEQYF. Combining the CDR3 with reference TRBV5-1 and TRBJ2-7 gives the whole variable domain KAGVTQTPRYLIKTRGQQVTLSCSPISGHRSVSWYQQTPGQGLQFLFEYFSETQRNKGNFPGRFSGRQFSNSRSEMNVSTLELGDSALYLCASSNLPGLVPPYEQYFGPGTRLTVT.

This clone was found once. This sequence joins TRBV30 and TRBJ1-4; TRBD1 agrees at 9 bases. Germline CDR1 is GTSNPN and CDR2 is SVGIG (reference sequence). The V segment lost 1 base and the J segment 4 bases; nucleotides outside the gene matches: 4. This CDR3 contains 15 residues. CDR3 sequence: CAWSGTGALNEKLFF. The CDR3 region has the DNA TGTGCCTGGAGTGGGACAGGGGCCCTTAATGAAAAACTGTTTTTT.